The 25 T cell receptor beta chains below come from one sample, sequenced in a study of T cells in Graves' hyperthyroidism and ophthalmopathy. Amplification targeted TCR beta CDR3 regions from RNA transcripts. A first-round RT-PCR of the TCR CDR3 used the HTBI primer set. One entry per CDR3 protein results from TCRdb running MiXCR on the multiplex PCR reads. The sample has hundreds of thousands of distinct CDR3 sequences; around 16% are singletons. The sample comprised blood. The receptors come from a woman aged 18-30 years with Graves' hyperthyroidism that later progressed to Graves' ophthalmopathy.

This clonotype came up many times. The chain recombines TRBV27 with TRBJ2-3; 16 bases agree with TRBD2. V lost 8 bases, J lost 4 bases, and 12 bases stayed unmatched. This CDR3 region has 18 residues. Germline V lookup: CDR1 MNHEY, CDR2 SMNVEV (reference sequence). CDR3 nucleotides: TGTGCCAGCGGAGTCCCGGGACTAGCGGGAGGGCCATCAGATACGCAGTATTTT. Its translation is CASGVPGLAGGPSDTQYF.

This clonotype was observed many times. V usage is TRBV27 and J usage is TRBJ2-1; D gene unclear. Germline V CDR1 and CDR2: MNHEY, SMNVEV (reference sequence). The CDR3 totals 15 residues. The germline V and J ends were trimmed by 6 bases and 0 bases, with 12 bases remaining between them. DNA of the CDR3: TGTGCCAGCAGCTTAGGTGGCTCCTCCTACAATGAGCAGTTCTTC. It codes for CASSLGGSSYNEQFF.

In its sample, this clonotype was seen many times. This chain links TRBV10-2 with TRBJ2-7, with 7 nucleotides matching TRBD1. The V gene end was trimmed by 2 bases and the J gene end by 5 bases; junction bases not matched to a gene: 12. Germline-derived CDR1 and CDR2 are WSHSY and SAAADI. This CDR3 spans 16 amino acids. The CDR3 sequence: CASSEPTTYTGDEQYF. The CDR3 nucleotides are TGCGCCAGCAGTGAGCCCACGACATATACAGGGGACGAGCAGTACTTC.

V is TRBV20-1 and J is TRBJ2-1; D possibly corresponds to TRBD1 (6 bases). This CDR3 spans 16 amino acids. The germline CDR1 and CDR2 sequences are DFQATT and SNEGSKA (reference sequence). The ends were cut back, 1 base at V and 4 bases at J, with 17 bases in the middle. CDR3 sequence reads: CSARVQGYSRYNEQFF. CDR3 nucleotides: TGCAGTGCTAGAGTCCAGGGGTATTCTCGTTACAATGAGCAGTTCTTC.

The rearrangement uses TRBV25-1 and TRBJ2-5, with D possibly matching TRBD2 (5 bases). The CDR3 runs to 13 residues. Germline V gene data show CDR1 as MGHDK and CDR2 as SYGVNS. Trimming pared 4 bases from V and 5 bases from J, leaving 11 bases between. The CDR3: CASSVVGGETQYF. The CDR3 DNA is TGTGCCAGCAGTGTGGTAGGCGGGGAGACCCAGTACTTC.

This clonotype was seen at least ten times. This chain joins TRBV20-1 and TRBJ2-3; 7 nucleotides line up with TRBD1. Germline trimming cut 5 bases from V and 5 bases from J; bases unmatched to any gene: 10. CDR1 is DFQATT and CDR2 is SNEGSKA in the germline V gene (reference sequence). The CDR3 contains 14 residues. The CDR3, as DNA: TGCAGTGCTGGAAGACAGGGTGGAGAAGATACGCAGTATTTT. Amino acid sequence: CSAGRQGGEDTQYF.

This clonotype was recorded many times. The chain recombines TRBV7-8 with TRBJ1-5; 8 bases agree with TRBD1. V gave up 4 bases and J gave up 7 bases; unmatched junction bases: 15. Germline loops: CDR1 SGHVS, CDR2 FQNEAQ. The CDR3 length is 17 residues. CDR3 residues: CASSSIKQGVRGQPQHF. The CDR3 coding sequence is TGTGCCAGCAGCTCAATAAAACAGGGGGTGAGGGGCCAGCCCCAGCATTTT.

The V call is TRBV29-1, the J call TRBJ2-4; unclear D gene. The germline V and J ends were trimmed by 6 bases and 0 bases, with 12 bases remaining between them. CDR1 and CDR2 from the germline V gene are SQVTM and ANQGSEA. The CDR3 spans 14 residues. The CDR3 nucleotides read TGCAGCGTACCGGGCTATCCAGCCAAAAACATTCAGTACTTC. This translates into CSVPGYPAKNIQYF. Full variable domain (outside the CDR3, taken from reference TRBV29-1 and TRBJ2-4): SAVISQKPSRDICQRGTSLTIQCQVDSQVTMMFWYRQQPGQSLTLIATANQGSEATYESGFVIDKFPISRPNLTFSTLTVSNMSPEDSSIYLCSVPGYPAKNIQYFGAGTRLSVL.

The chain combines TRBV7-9 with TRBJ2-2; 9 bases are shared with TRBD2. CDR3 length: 15 residues. The germline V gene has CDR1 SEHNR and CDR2 FQNEAQ (reference sequence). The V segment lost 7 bases and the J segment 1 base; nucleotides outside the gene matches: 4. Here the CDR3 DNA reads TGTGCCAGCACCCATAGCGGGGGGAACACCGGGGAGCTGTTTTTT. As protein: CASTHSGGNTGELFF.

This clonotype was counted many times. CDR3 coding DNA: TGCAGCGTTCTACCCGGGACAGCAAACACTGAAGCTTTCTTT. Translated, it gives CSVLPGTANTEAFF. V usage is TRBV29-1 and J usage is TRBJ1-1; 7 bases match TRBD1. Germline CDR1 and CDR2: SQVTM and ANQGSEA. Trimming cost V 5 bases and J 2 bases; bases outside gene matches: 8. The CDR3 runs 14 residues.

The rearrangement links TRBV20-1 to TRBJ2-3, with TRBD2 as a possible D gene (5 bases). CDR3 length: 15 residues. Between the trimmed V and J ends, which lost 1 base and 4 bases, there was a span of 15 bases. Germline CDR1 is DFQATT and CDR2 is SNEGSKA (reference sequence). DNA of the CDR3: TGCAGTGCTAGAGTAGACCTAGCAGCCGCAGATACGCAGTATTTT. Translated: CSARVDLAAADTQYF.

This clonotype has just a few counts. This chain connects TRBV6-2 or TRBV6-3 to TRBJ2-1; 11 bases are a match to TRBD2. Trimming at V came to 7 bases and at J to 11 bases, leaving 16 bases not matched to a gene. CDR1 is MNHEY, CDR2 SVGEGT, per germline. The CDR3 is 16 residues long. The CDR3 bases are TGTGCCAGCACACAAGGGACTAGCGGCCCCCCAATGAAGCAGTTCTTC. Its translation is CASTQGTSGPPMKQFF.

The chain links TRBV19 to TRBJ2-6; D may be TRBD2 (5 bases). Per germline, CDR1 LNHDA and CDR2 SQIVND (reference sequence). The CDR3 loop spans 17 amino acids. V was trimmed by 2 bases and J by 1 base, leaving 12 bases between them. The CDR3 region is CASSIRLAKSGANVLTF. The DNA of the CDR3 is TGTGCCAGTAGTATACGGCTAGCTAAATCTGGGGCCAACGTCCTGACTTTC.

This clonotype was counted ten times or more. The chain employs TRBV5-1 and TRBJ2-5, with D perhaps matching TRBD1 (6 bases). This CDR3 contains 11 residues. CDR1 is SGHRS and CDR2 is YFSETQ in the germline V gene. V was pared by 8 bases and J by 2 bases, with 7 bases between. This chain's CDR3 is CASTGQETQYF. The CDR3 DNA is TGCGCCAGTACAGGGCAAGAGACCCAGTACTTC. Full variable domain (outside the CDR3, taken from reference TRBV5-1 and TRBJ2-5): KAGVTQTPRYLIKTRGQQVTLSCSPISGHRSVSWYQQTPGQGLQFLFEYFSETQRNKGNFPGRFSGRQFSNSRSEMNVSTLELGDSALYLCASTGQETQYFGPGTRLLVL.

This clonotype has ten or more counts. The chain is built from TRBV6-1 and TRBJ2-3; tentative D call: TRBD2 (7 bases). The CDR3 sequence is 17 residues long. V was trimmed by 2 bases and J by 3 bases, leaving 18 bases between them. Germline lookup yields CDR1 MNHNS and CDR2 SASEGT. The CDR3 reads CASSESVWEGGTDTQYF. DNA of the CDR3: TGTGCCAGCAGTGAAAGTGTGTGGGAGGGGGGGACAGATACGCAGTATTTT.

Ten or more counts support this clonotype. This chain joins TRBV28 and TRBJ2-3; D remains unclear. The CDR3 is 14 amino acids. V was cut by 7 bases and J by 5 bases, with 16 bases left in between. Germline values: CDR1 MDHEN, CDR2 SYDVKM. The CDR3 here is CASTRWGLEDTQYF. Written as DNA, the CDR3 is TGTGCCAGCACTCGGTGGGGTCTTGAAGATACGCAGTATTTT. The whole variable domain, remainder taken from reference TRBV28 and TRBJ2-3, is DVKVTQSSRYLVKRTGEKVFLECVQDMDHENMFWYRQDPGLGLRLIYFSYDVKMKEKGDIPEGYSVSREKKERFSLILESASTNQTSMYLCASTRWGLEDTQYFGPGTRLTVL.

This clonotype has at least ten counts. The V call is TRBV28, the J call TRBJ1-2, with TRBD1 matching over 9 bases. Unmatched junction bases numbered 6, after V lost 6 bases and J lost 4 bases. The CDR3 loop spans 14 amino acids. Germline V gene lookup returns CDR1 MDHEN and CDR2 SYDVKM. CDR3 in DNA: TGTGCCAGCAGCCACGGGACAGGGATCTATGGCTACACCTTC. Protein: CASSHGTGIYGYTF.

This clonotype occurred once. The genes are TRBV6-4 and TRBJ2-2, with D tentatively TRBD2 (6 bases). Trimming shortened V by 6 bases and J by 4 bases, and 15 bases separated the two germline ends. The CDR3 runs 15 residues. The germline gives CDR1 MRHNA, CDR2 SNTAGT. CDR3 DNA sequence: TGTGCCAGCAGCGCCGCCGGGACTCTCACCGGGGAGCTGTTTTTT. Its protein product is CASSAAGTLTGELFF.

This clonotype occurred many times. V usage is TRBV5-1 and J usage is TRBJ2-7, with 7 bases that match TRBD1. The CDR3 totals 14 residues. Germline V gene sequence: CDR1 SGHRS, CDR2 YFSETQ. J lost 2 bases, V lost 10 bases, and 12 bases had no gene match. The CDR3 bases are TGCGCCCCCGAAAGCCGGGACAGTACCTACGAGCAGTACTTC. As protein: CAPESRDSTYEQYF.

This clonotype was observed at least ten times. The rearrangement uses TRBV6-2 or TRBV6-3 and TRBJ2-1; unclear D gene. With 8 bases removed from V and 1 base from J, the gap between germline ends came to 12 bases. The germline V gene has CDR1 MNHEY and CDR2 SVGEGT. The CDR3 length is 14 residues. The CDR3 is CASAMRGSYNEQFF. The CDR3 region has the DNA TGTGCCAGCGCTATGAGAGGATCCTACAATGAGCAGTTCTTC.

This clonotype was counted many times. The CDR3 coding sequence is TGTGCCAGCAGGGTTAGGACGAACCCCGGCAATCAGCCCCAGCATTTT. Translated, it gives CASRVRTNPGNQPQHF. This chain joins TRBV28 and TRBJ1-5; the D is unclear. The CDR3 has 16 amino acids. Trimming stripped 6 bases from V and 2 bases from J, with 17 bases between. CDR1 is MDHEN and CDR2 is SYDVKM in the germline V gene. Combining the CDR3 with reference TRBV28 and TRBJ1-5 gives the whole variable domain DVKVTQSSRYLVKRTGEKVFLECVQDMDHENMFWYRQDPGLGLRLIYFSYDVKMKEKGDIPEGYSVSREKKERFSLILESASTNQTSMYLCASRVRTNPGNQPQHFGDGTRLSIL.

V and J are TRBV10-3 and TRBJ2-3; 9 nucleotides match TRBD2. Per the germline V gene, CDR1 is ENHRY and CDR2 is SYGVKD. The CDR3 totals 13 residues. V gave up 7 bases and J gave up 4 bases; unmatched junction bases: 3. The CDR3 protein is CAINSGSPDTQYF. CDR3 DNA: TGTGCCATCAATAGCGGGAGTCCAGATACGCAGTATTTT.

The CDR3 sequence: CASSWAGELFF. The CDR3 DNA follows: TGTGCCAGCAGCTGGGCCGGGGAGCTGTTTTTT. The chain uses TRBV11-2 and TRBJ2-2; no clear D. Trimming removed 4 bases at V and 6 bases at J, with 3 bases between. This CDR3 is built from 11 residues. The germline V gene encodes CDR1 SGHAT and CDR2 FQNNGV.

This clonotype was detected ten times or more. The chain joins TRBV11-2 to TRBJ1-1, with D uncertain. Trimming removed 2 bases at V and 1 base at J, with 8 bases between. Germline V gene lookup returns CDR1 SGHAT and CDR2 FQNNGV. The CDR3 totals 14 residues. As DNA, the CDR3 is TGTGCCAGCAGCTTAAGGGTCTGGAACACTGAAGCTTTCTTT. Its protein is CASSLRVWNTEAFF.

In the case of this clonotype: A much more abundant neighbour one base away suggests this may be a read error. The CDR3 reads CASSSGRTRLFF. CDR3 DNA sequence: TGTGCCAGCAGTTCTGGACGTACTAGACTGTTTTTT. The chain combines TRBV28 with TRBJ1-4; unclear D gene. In germline, CDR1 is MDHEN, CDR2 SYDVKM. The V end was cut by 4 bases, the J end by 13 bases, with 13 bases between. This CDR3 is 12 amino acids long.